Below, 23 T cell receptor beta chains from the same sample are listed, as sequenced in a study of T cells in Graves' hyperthyroidism and ophthalmopathy. Researchers took RNA transcripts and amplified the TCR beta CDR3 regions from them. The primer set for the first-round RT-PCR of the TCR CDR3 was HTBI. TCRdb reprocessed the multiplex PCR reads via MiXCR and lists one record per CDR3 protein. Of around 700,000 distinct CDR3 sequences in the sample, roughly a third were seen once. Sequenced input: blood. The origin of the receptors is a woman aged 40 to 50 with Graves' hyperthyroidism.

This clonotype was detected a few times. The CDR3 nucleotides read TGCGCCAGCAGGGTTAAGGACGGCTCCTACGAGCAGTACTTC. Translated, it gives CASRVKDGSYEQYF. The rearrangement uses TRBV5-1 and TRBJ2-7; D is uncertain. The germline V gene has CDR1 SGHRS and CDR2 YFSETQ. V shed 5 bases and J shed 0 bases, with 12 bases lying between them. This CDR3 spans 14 amino acids.

The chain couples TRBV19 to TRBJ1-2; D call uncertain. The CDR3 has 16 residues. V was trimmed by 0 bases and J by 2 bases, leaving 13 bases between them. CDR1 and CDR2 (germline): LNHDA, SQIVND (reference sequence). Here the CDR3 reads CASSIDILGLNYGYTF. The CDR3 nucleotides read TGTGCCAGTAGTATAGACATCTTAGGCCTCAACTATGGCTACACCTTC.

The chain carries TRBV5-1 and TRBJ1-2; 10 bases align to TRBD1. This CDR3 has 16 amino acids. The trim removed 2 bases at V and 3 bases at J, leaving 7 bases unmatched. CDR1 SGHRS and CDR2 YFSETQ come from the germline V gene. CDR3 loop: CASSLFWDRGDYGYTF. The CDR3 DNA is TGCGCCAGCAGCTTATTCTGGGACAGGGGTGACTATGGCTACACCTTC.

The chain links TRBV10-3 to TRBJ2-7, with D possibly being TRBD1 or TRBD2 (5 bases each). V lost 4 bases, J lost 2 bases, and 12 bases lay in between. The germline gives CDR1 ENHRY, CDR2 SYGVKD. The CDR3 totals 14 residues. The CDR3 region has the DNA TGTGCCATCAGTGCCGGGACGGATACCTACGAGCAGTACTTC. The encoded protein is CAISAGTDTYEQYF.

The chain joins TRBV13 to TRBJ2-5; D is possibly TRBD1 (6 bases). Trimming shortened V by 4 bases and J by 5 bases, and 14 bases separated the two germline ends. The CDR3 has 14 amino acids. CDR1 and CDR2 from the germline V gene are PRHDT and FYEKMQ (reference sequence). The CDR3 is CASSSSGARETQYF. For the CDR3, the DNA is TGTGCCAGCAGCTCCTCAGGGGCGAGGGAGACCCAGTACTTC.

This clonotype was detected ten times or more. This chain joins TRBV6-5 and TRBJ1-2; tentatively, D is TRBD1 (6 bases). Germline CDR1 is MNHEY and CDR2 is SVGAGI. This CDR3 comprises 14 residues. V dropped 6 bases and J dropped 5 bases, with 16 bases sitting between them. CDR3 protein: CASSRGGIEYGYTF. The CDR3 bases are TGTGCCAGCAGCAGAGGGGGGATCGAGTATGGCTACACCTTC.

This clonotype has only a few counts. V and J are TRBV10-3 and TRBJ2-6; D not certain. CDR3 length: 14 residues. The V gene's germline CDR1 is ENHRY and CDR2 SYGVKD. The V end was cut by 8 bases, the J end by 2 bases, with 10 bases between. The CDR3 reads CAILGMPGANVLTF. The CDR3 DNA sequence: TGTGCCATCCTGGGCATGCCTGGGGCCAACGTCCTGACTTTC.

This clonotype was observed a few times. The chain joins TRBV7-2 to TRBJ1-5; a possible D gene is TRBD1 (6 bases). The V end lost 3 bases, the J end lost 2 bases, and 11 bases lay between the germline ends. Germline CDR1 reads SGHTA; CDR2 reads FQGNSA. There are 15 residues in the CDR3. The CDR3 is CASSFGGGGNQPQHF. In DNA, the CDR3 is TGTGCCAGCAGCTTTGGGGGCGGAGGCAATCAGCCCCAGCATTTT.

The gene calls are TRBV29-1 and TRBJ2-5; TRBD2 matches at 7 bases. Unmatched junction bases numbered 3, after V lost 8 bases and J lost 3 bases. The CDR3 extends over 11 amino acids. Germline V gives CDR1 SQVTM, CDR2 ANQGSEA. CDR3 in DNA: TGCAGCATACTAGCGAAAGAGACCCAGTACTTC. Encoded protein: CSILAKETQYF.

As concerns this clonotype: One end of the junction does not line up with germline, which may come from a read error. The chain joins TRBV20-1 to TRBJ1-2, with D maybe TRBD1 (5 bases). The CDR3 has 14 residues. CDR1 is DFQATT and CDR2 is SNEGSKA in the germline V gene (reference sequence). The CDR3 sequence is CSARDQGGGYDYTF. The CDR3 nucleotides read TGCAGTGCTAGAGATCAGGGAGGCGGCTATGACTACACCTTC.

The chain joins TRBV7-2 to TRBJ2-2, with 8 bases matching TRBD2. With 5 bases clipped from V and 1 base from J, the junction kept 3 bases outside the gene matches. Germline V gives CDR1 SGHTA, CDR2 FQGNSA. This CDR3 region has 15 residues. Written as DNA, the CDR3 is TGTGCCAGCAGCCGACTAGCGCGGAACACCGGGGAGCTGTTTTTT. Translating it yields CASSRLARNTGELFF.

This clonotype showed up many times. The gene calls are TRBV20-1 and TRBJ1-5; D is uncertain. Germline-derived CDR1 and CDR2 are DFQATT and SNEGSKA (reference sequence). Trimming took off 5 bases at V and 4 bases at J, with 9 bases between the two ends. This CDR3 has 12 amino acids. DNA of the CDR3: TGCAGTGCTTATGGTCCGAATCAGCCCCAGCATTTT. This sequence encodes CSAYGPNQPQHF.

Note on this clonotype: A much bigger clone sits one base away, suggesting this may be a read error. J is TRBJ1-2 and V is TRBV11-1, with D maybe TRBD1 (5 bases). Germline V gives CDR1 SGHAT, CDR2 FQDESV (reference sequence). Between the trimmed V and J ends, which lost 5 bases and 2 bases, there was a span of 15 bases. The CDR3 is made up of 15 amino acids. The CDR3 here is CASSHRDAHNYGYTF. Here the CDR3 DNA reads TGTGCCAGCAGCCACCGGGACGCTCACAACTATGGCTACACCTTC.

The chain links TRBV12-3 or TRBV12-4 to TRBJ1-1, with D unresolved. The CDR3 spans 13 residues. The V and J ends lost 6 bases and 0 bases respectively, with 8 bases between them. CDR3 sequence: CASSQQMNTEAFF. CDR3 nucleotide sequence: TGTGCCAGCAGCCAACAGATGAACACTGAAGCTTTCTTT.

This clonotype was observed a handful of times. The chain recombines TRBV20-1 with TRBJ1-1, with D perhaps TRBD1 (6 bases). Germline V CDR1 and CDR2: DFQATT, SNEGSKA (reference sequence). The CDR3 spans 15 residues. The V end was cut by 0 bases, the J end by 4 bases, with 15 bases between. In DNA, the CDR3 is TGCAGTGCTAGAGACGGGGCCACAGGGTTCACTGAAGCTTTCTTT. Translating it yields CSARDGATGFTEAFF.

This clonotype was counted ten times or more. The CDR3 DNA is TGTGCCAGCAGTCGGACAGGGGGAATGAACACTGAAGCTTTCTTT. Translated, it gives CASSRTGGMNTEAFF. The rearrangement joins TRBV2 to TRBJ1-1; TRBD1 matches 10 bases. CDR3 length: 15 amino acids. CDR1 SNHLY and CDR2 FYNNEI come from the germline V gene. V shed 5 bases and J 0 bases; nucleotides not matched to a gene: 3. Looking up the rest from reference TRBV2 and TRBJ1-1 gives the full variable domain: EPEVTQTPSHQVTQMGQEVILRCVPISNHLYFYWYRQILGQKVEFLVSFYNNEISEKSEIFDDQFSVERPDGSNFTLKIRSTKLEDSAMYFCASSRTGGMNTEAFFGQGTRLTVV.

J is TRBJ1-2 and V is TRBV5-6; no definite D call. The germline V and J ends were trimmed by 0 bases and 5 bases, with 5 bases remaining between them. The CDR3 extends over 12 amino acids. Germline loops: CDR1 SGHDT, CDR2 YYEEEE. The CDR3 bases are TGTGCCAGCAGCTTGGAACAGTATGGCTACACCTTC. This gives the protein CASSLEQYGYTF. The full variable domain, completed using reference TRBV5-6 and TRBJ1-2, is DAGVTQSPTHLIKTRGQQVTLRCSPKSGHDTVSWYQQALGQGPQFIFQYYEEEERQRGNFPDRFSGHQFPNYSSELNVNALLLGDSALYLCASSLEQYGYTFGSGTRLTVV.

Regarding this clonotype: This could be a read error, since a much larger clone is one nucleotide away. The J gene is TRBJ2-7, the V gene TRBV14; TRBD1 aligns across 7 bases. The CDR3 length is 14 residues. Trimming cost V 8 bases and J 3 bases; bases outside gene matches: 10. Per germline, CDR1 SGHDN and CDR2 FVKESK. CDR3 loop: CASGTGTADYEQYF. The DNA of the CDR3 is TGTGCCAGCGGCACCGGGACAGCAGACTACGAGCAGTACTTC.

This clonotype turned up a few times. The chain joins TRBV9 to TRBJ2-7, with 12 bases identical to TRBD2. The J call is doubtful: the DNA matches TRBJ2-1 better. Germline CDR1 SGDLS, CDR2 YYNGEE. The CDR3 extends over 15 amino acids. CDR3 sequence: CASSEGLAGYNEQFF. The DNA for the CDR3 is TGTGCCAGCAGCGAGGGACTAGCGGGCTACAATGAGCAGTTCTTC.

This clonotype was recorded a few times. V and J are TRBV28 and TRBJ2-5, with 11 bases aligning to TRBD2. Trimming removed 5 bases from V and 4 bases from J; junction bases left unmatched: 6. Per the germline V gene, CDR1 is MDHEN and CDR2 is SYDVKM. This CDR3 has 15 amino acids. The CDR3 region has the DNA TGTGCCAGCAGTAAAGCTGGACTAGCGGGAGAGACCCAGTACTTC. Translating gives CASSKAGLAGETQYF.

Turning to this clonotype: A much larger clone sits a single nucleotide away, making a read error possible. The CDR3 does not close with the conserved phenylalanine or tryptophan, likely indicating a read error. As DNA, the CDR3 is TGTGCCAGCAGGACTACCGGAACATACACCCTC. Its translation: CASRTTGTYTL. The V call is TRBV2, the J call TRBJ1-2; no clear D gene. The V and J ends lost 6 bases and 11 bases respectively, with 13 bases between them. Germline CDR1 reads SNHLY; CDR2 reads FYNNEI. The CDR3 sequence is 11 residues long.

This clonotype was seen repeatedly, ten times or more. DNA for the CDR3: TGCGCCAGCAGCTTGGCCGCTAGCGGGGACACCGGGGAGCTGTTTTTT. Translated, it gives CASSLAASGDTGELFF. The rearrangement uses TRBV5-1 and TRBJ2-2; 9 nucleotides line up with TRBD2. V lost 0 bases and J lost 3; bases outside the gene matches: 3. This CDR3 contains 16 residues. Per germline, CDR1 SGHRS and CDR2 YFSETQ.

This clonotype was detected many times. The V gene is TRBV20-1, the J gene TRBJ1-6; D remains unclear. The CDR3 runs 14 residues. The V and J ends lost 5 bases and 13 bases respectively, with 21 bases between them. The germline CDR1 and CDR2 sequences are DFQATT and SNEGSKA (reference sequence). The CDR3 protein is CSASPGVLMGPLHF. The CDR3 DNA sequence: TGCAGTGCTTCGCCTGGGGTCCTAATGGGTCCCCTCCACTTT.